Listed below are T cell receptor beta chains from one sample, sequenced in a study of T-cell memory formation after mild COVID-19. TCRdb reanalysed the 5' RACE reads using MiXCR and keeps one entry per CDR3 protein. The table records about 300,000 distinct CDR3 sequences, just under 20% of them present only once. Sequenced: PBMCs or a T cell subset sorted from them (not recorded which). These receptors originate from a man between 18 and 29 years old who had mild COVID-19 (a few samples of this study predate the infection). Cell type and time point are not known. Both conserved end residues are part of each CDR3.

TRBV5-1 CASSYGGAEGTDTQYF
TRBV4-1 CASSWRPQHF
TRBV7-3 CASSPGQETEAFF
TRBV28 CASAAGNQPQHF
TRBV4-3 CASSRDRNTEAFF
TRBV6-6 CASSYWTSGPQETQYF
TRBV29-1 CSVQRLGAETQYF
TRBV9 CASSADVSRAYEQYF
TRBV4-3 CASSPGVPYGETQYF
TRBV9 CASSVGLASWVGETQYF
TRBV28 CASSSAGSHEQFF
TRBV20-1 CIQTGGDYGYTF
TRBV7-9 CASSPGLGLAGAYEQYF
TRBV5-1 CASSPLAGNTDTQYF
TRBV6-5 CASRRRTVRDQPQHF
TRBV7-2 CASRRQGWANEKLFF
TRBV27 CASSLYGGDYGYTF
TRBV7-9 CASSPNGGAPFF
TRBV7-3 CASSPYAADNEQFF
TRBV7-6 CASSSSTRGGAFYEQFF
TRBV29-1 CSVSSSGFRTDTQYF
TRBV19 CASSIAYNEQFF
TRBV5-1 CASSSGLRYTEAFF
TRBV18 CASSMLSGTGGTEAFF
TRBV7-9 CASSRGGDRQGNQPQHF
TRBV7-8 CASRGPRVITDTQYF
TRBV4-1 CASSQDRSAAFF
TRBV5-1 CASSSRQANSPLHF
TRBV7-6 CASSWTSGSTDTQYF
TRBV11-3 CASSSGGAKQYF
TRBV5-1 CASSLVILDTQYF
TRBV7-9 CASTSLTLDYGYTF
TRBV18 CASSPRTGEGETQYF
TRBV18 CASSPGVIETQYF
TRBV20-1 CSARDRETYEQFF
TRBV30 CAWKVKTLSPSGYTF
TRBV3-1 CASRDNPRETQYF
TRBV7-6 CASSLVAGGYEQYF
TRBV5-1 CASSDGGGTDTQYF
TRBV28 CASSPPRGRQETQYF
TRBV5-1 CASSLSPETQYF
TRBV12-3/TRBV12-4 CASSLMEEQFF
TRBV7-2 CASSYRTSGNTIYF
TRBV4-3 CASSQDLTGAYEQYF
TRBV5-6 CASSFPTGWGGTDTQYF
TRBV10-1 CASSATLHQPQHF
TRBV11-1 CASRPVGTSLLTGELFF
TRBV7-9 CASSLSTGGTQYF
TRBV6-5 CASGLQGADTQYF
TRBV19 CASSRRSTDEQFF
TRBV7-3 CASSLLAGGPNTGELFF
TRBV5-1 CASSTDRGHETQYF
TRBV20-1 CSASGREHSGANVLTF
TRBV7-9 CASSRGGPAQETQYF
TRBV20-1 CSARGVPFNSPLHF
TRBV7-9 CASSLRGENTEAFF
TRBV5-1 CASSLGGGAGQPQHF
TRBV9 CASSVGSGLNTEAFF